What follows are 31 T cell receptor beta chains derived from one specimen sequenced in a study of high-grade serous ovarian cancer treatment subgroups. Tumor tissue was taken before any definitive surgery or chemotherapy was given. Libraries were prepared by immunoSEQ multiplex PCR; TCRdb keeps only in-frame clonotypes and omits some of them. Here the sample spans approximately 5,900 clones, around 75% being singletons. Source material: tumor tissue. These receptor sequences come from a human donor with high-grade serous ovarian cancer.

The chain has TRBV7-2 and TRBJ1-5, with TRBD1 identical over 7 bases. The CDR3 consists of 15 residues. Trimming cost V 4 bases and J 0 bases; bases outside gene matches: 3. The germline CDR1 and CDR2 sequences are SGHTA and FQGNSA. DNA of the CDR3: TGTGCCAGCAGCTCGACAGGGTATAGCAATCAGCCCCAGCATTTT. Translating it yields CASSSTGYSNQPQHF. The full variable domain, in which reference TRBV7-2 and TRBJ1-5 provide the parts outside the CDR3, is GAGVSQSPSNKVTEKGKDVELRCDPISGHTALYWYRQSLGQGLEFLIYFQGNSAPDKSGLPSDRFSAERTGGSVSTLTIQRTQQEDSAVYLCASSSTGYSNQPQHFGDGTRLSIL.

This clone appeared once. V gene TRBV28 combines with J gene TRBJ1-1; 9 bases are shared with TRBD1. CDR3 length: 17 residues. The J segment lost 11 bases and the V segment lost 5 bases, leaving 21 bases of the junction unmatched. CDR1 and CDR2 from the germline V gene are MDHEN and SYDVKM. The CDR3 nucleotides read TGTGCCAGCAGTCCAACCGATGCCGGTGTGACAGGGGGGGTCGCTTTCTTT. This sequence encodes CASSPTDAGVTGGVAFF.

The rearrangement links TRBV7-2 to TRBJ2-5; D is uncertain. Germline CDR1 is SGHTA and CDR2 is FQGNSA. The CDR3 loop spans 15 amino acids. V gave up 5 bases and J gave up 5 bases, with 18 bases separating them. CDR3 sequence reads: CASSHQAASWETQYF. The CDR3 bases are TGTGCCAGCAGCCACCAGGCTGCTAGTTGGGAGACCCAGTACTTC.

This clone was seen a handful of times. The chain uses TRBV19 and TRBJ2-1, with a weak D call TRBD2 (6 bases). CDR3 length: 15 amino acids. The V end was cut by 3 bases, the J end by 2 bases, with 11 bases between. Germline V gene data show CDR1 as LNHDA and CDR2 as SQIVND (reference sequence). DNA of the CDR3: TGTGCCAGTAGTATCCTAGCGACTCCCTACAATGAGCAGTTCTTC. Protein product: CASSILATPYNEQFF.

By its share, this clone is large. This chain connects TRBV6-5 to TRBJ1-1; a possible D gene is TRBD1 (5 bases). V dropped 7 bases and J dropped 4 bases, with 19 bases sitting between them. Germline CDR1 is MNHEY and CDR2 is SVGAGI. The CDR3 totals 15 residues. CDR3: CASTPIREVGTEAFF. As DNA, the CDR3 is TGTGCCAGCACCCCCATCAGGGAAGTCGGCACTGAAGCTTTCTTT.

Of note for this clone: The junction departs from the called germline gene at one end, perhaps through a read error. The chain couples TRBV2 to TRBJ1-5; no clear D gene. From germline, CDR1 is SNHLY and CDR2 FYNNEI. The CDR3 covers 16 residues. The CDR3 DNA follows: TGTGCCGGCAGTGAGCTGAGCGCGGGTCTCGGTCAGCCCCAGCATTTT. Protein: CAGSELSAGLGQPQHF.

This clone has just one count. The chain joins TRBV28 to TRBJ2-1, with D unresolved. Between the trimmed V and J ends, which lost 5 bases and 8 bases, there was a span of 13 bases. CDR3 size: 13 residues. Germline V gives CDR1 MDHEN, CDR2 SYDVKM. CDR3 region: CASSPLVKDEQFF. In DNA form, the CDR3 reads TGTGCCAGCAGTCCCCTAGTTAAGGATGAGCAGTTCTTC.

CDR3 DNA sequence: TGTGCCACCCCGGGAAAGGGGTCACCGGGAACTGAAGCTTTCTTT. Protein: CATPGKGSPGTEAFF. V usage is TRBV2 and J usage is TRBJ1-1; weak D call: TRBD1 (5 bases). The CDR3 has 15 amino acids. Germline lookup yields CDR1 SNHLY and CDR2 FYNNEI. V gave up 10 bases and J gave up 5 bases, with 23 bases separating them.

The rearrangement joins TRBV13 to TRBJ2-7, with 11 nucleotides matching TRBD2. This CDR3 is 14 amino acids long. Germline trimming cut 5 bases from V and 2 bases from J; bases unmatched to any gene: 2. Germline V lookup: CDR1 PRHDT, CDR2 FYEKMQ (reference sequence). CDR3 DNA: TGTGCCAGCAGCCTAGCGGGGGGCCCCTACGAGCAGTACTTC. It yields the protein CASSLAGGPYEQYF.

In DNA form, the CDR3 reads TGTGCCAGCAGCTCCGGGACAGGGGATTTACAGCCCCAGCATTTT. This sequence encodes CASSSGTGDLQPQHF. The V call is TRBV7-8, the J call TRBJ1-5; 10 positions match TRBD1. Germline lookup yields CDR1 SGHVS and CDR2 FQNEAQ. The junction had 7 bases not matched to a gene; V was cut back by 4 bases and J by 7 bases. This CDR3 has 15 amino acids.

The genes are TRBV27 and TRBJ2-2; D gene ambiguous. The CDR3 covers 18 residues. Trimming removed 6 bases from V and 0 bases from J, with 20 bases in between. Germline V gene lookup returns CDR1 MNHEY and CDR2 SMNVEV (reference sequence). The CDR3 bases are TGTGCCAGCAGCAGTTTATCCTTCCTTACTCCGAACACCGGGGAGCTGTTTTTT. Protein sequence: CASSSLSFLTPNTGELFF.

The CDR3 nucleotides read TGTGCCAGCAGTGAGCTGAGCGCGGGTCTCGGTCAGCCCCAGCATTTT. Protein sequence: CASSELSAGLGQPQHF. The J gene is TRBJ1-5, the V gene TRBV2, with D unclear. The germline V and J ends were trimmed by 3 bases and 6 bases, with 18 bases remaining between them. Germline V gives CDR1 SNHLY, CDR2 FYNNEI. This CDR3 has 16 amino acids.

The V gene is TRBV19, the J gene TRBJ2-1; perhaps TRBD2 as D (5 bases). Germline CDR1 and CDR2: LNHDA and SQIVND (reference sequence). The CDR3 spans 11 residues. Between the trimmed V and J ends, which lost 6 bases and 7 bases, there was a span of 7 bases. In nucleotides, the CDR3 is TGTGCCAGTAGATCGGGGAATGAGCAGTTCTTC. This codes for CASRSGNEQFF.

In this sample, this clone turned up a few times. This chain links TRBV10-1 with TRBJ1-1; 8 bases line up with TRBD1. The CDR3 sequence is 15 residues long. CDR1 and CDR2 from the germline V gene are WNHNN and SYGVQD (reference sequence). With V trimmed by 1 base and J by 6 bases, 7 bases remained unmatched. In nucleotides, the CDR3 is TGCGCCAGCAGTGAGTGGTCAGGGGGCGAGCCTGAAGCTTTCTTT. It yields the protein CASSEWSGGEPEAFF.

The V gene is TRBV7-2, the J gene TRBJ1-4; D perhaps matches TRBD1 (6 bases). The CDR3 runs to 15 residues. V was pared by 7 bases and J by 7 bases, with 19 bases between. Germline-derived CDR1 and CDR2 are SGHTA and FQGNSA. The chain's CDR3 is CASTWGGRLGEKLFF. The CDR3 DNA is TGTGCCAGCACCTGGGGGGGGCGGCTAGGTGAAAAACTGTTTTTT.

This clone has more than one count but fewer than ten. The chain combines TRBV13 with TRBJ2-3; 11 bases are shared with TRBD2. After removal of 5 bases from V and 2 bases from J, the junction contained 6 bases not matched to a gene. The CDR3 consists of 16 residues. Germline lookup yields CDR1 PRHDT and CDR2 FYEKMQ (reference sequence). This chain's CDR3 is CASSPGLADYTDTQYF. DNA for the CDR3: TGTGCCAGCAGCCCGGGACTAGCGGACTACACAGATACGCAGTATTTT.

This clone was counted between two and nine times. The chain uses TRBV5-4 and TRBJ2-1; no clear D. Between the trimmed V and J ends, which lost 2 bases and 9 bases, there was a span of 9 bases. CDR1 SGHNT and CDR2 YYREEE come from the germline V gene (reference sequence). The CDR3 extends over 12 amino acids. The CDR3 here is CASSLWLGEQFF. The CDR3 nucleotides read TGTGCCAGCAGCTTATGGTTGGGTGAGCAGTTCTTC.

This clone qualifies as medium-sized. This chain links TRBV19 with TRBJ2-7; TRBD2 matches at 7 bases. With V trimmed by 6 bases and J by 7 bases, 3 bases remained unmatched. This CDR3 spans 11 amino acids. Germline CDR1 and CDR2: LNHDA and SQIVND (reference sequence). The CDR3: CASSPGGEQYF. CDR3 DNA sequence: TGTGCCAGTAGCCCGGGGGGAGAGCAGTACTTC.

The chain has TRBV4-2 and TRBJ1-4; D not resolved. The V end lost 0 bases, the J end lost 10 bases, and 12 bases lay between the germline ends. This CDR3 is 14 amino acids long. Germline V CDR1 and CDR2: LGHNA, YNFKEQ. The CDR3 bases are TGTGCCAGCAGCCAAGAGGCGGATGGACGAAAACTGTTTTTT. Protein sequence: CASSQEADGRKLFF.

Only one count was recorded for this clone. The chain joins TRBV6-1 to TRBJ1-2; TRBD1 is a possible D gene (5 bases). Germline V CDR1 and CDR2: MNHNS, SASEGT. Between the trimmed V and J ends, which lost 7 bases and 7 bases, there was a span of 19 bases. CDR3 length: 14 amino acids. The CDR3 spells CASTEGWQASGYTF. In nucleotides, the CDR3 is TGTGCCAGCACCGAGGGGTGGCAGGCTAGTGGCTACACCTTC.

CDR3 nucleotide sequence: TGTGCCAGCAGTTACTCGGGGGGGTTGAGCACAGATACGCAGTATTTT. This encodes CASSYSGGLSTDTQYF. The chain couples TRBV6-5 to TRBJ2-3; 7 positions agree with TRBD2. The CDR3 has 16 residues. The ends lost 0 bases at V and 0 bases at J; junction bases unmatched: 3. Germline CDR1 and CDR2: MNHEY and SVGAGI.

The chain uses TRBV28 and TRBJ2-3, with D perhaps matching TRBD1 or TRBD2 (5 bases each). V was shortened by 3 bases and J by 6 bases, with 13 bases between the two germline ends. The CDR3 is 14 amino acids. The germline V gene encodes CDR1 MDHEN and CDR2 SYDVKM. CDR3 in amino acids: CASSFSGPGDTQYF. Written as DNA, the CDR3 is TGTGCCAGCAGTTTCTCGGGGCCTGGGGATACGCAGTATTTT.

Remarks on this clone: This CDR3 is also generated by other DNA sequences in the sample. The CDR3 DNA is TGTGCCAGTGGCGGTGACGGGACCTACAATGAGCAGTTCTTC. This encodes CASGGDGTYNEQFF. The genes are TRBV27 and TRBJ2-1, with D perhaps matching TRBD2 (5 bases). This CDR3 region has 14 residues. Per germline, CDR1 MNHEY and CDR2 SMNVEV (reference sequence). The V end lost 9 bases, the J end lost 2 bases, and 14 bases lay between the germline ends.

CDR3 sequence reads: CASSVGTSSGETQYF. In DNA, the CDR3 is TGCGCCAGCAGCGTGGGGACTAGCTCCGGGGAGACCCAGTACTTC. The rearrangement joins TRBV5-1 to TRBJ2-5; 9 nucleotides agree with TRBD2. Germline CDR1 reads SGHRS; CDR2 reads YFSETQ. This CDR3 comprises 15 residues. J was trimmed by 5 bases and V by 4 bases; bases with no gene match: 9.

CDR3 protein: CASSLGFSTDTQYF. The CDR3 bases are TGTGCCAGCAGTTTAGGATTCAGCACAGATACGCAGTATTTT. The V and J genes are TRBV27 and TRBJ2-3; no clear D. The CDR3 has 14 amino acids. Per the germline V gene, CDR1 is MNHEY and CDR2 is SMNVEV (reference sequence). V lost 2 bases, J lost 0 bases, and 6 bases lay in between.

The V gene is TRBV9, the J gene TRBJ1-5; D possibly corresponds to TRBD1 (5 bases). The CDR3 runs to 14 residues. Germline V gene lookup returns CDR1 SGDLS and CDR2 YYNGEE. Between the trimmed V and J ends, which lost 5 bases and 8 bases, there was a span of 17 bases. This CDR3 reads CASSRGAREEPQHF. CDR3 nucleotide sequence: TGTGCCAGCAGTCGAGGGGCGCGAGAGGAGCCCCAGCATTTT.

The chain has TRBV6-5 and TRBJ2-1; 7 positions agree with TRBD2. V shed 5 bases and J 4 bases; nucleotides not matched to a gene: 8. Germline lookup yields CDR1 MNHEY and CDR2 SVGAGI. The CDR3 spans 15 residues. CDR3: CASSRLSREYNEQFF. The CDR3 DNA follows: TGTGCCAGCAGTCGACTCTCGCGGGAGTACAATGAGCAGTTCTTC.

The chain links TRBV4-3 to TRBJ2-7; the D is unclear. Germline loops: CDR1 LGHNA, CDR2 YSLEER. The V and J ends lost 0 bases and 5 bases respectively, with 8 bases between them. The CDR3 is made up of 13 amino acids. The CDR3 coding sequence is TGCGCCAGCAGCCAAGAAGGGTGGGACGAGCAGTACTTC. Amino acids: CASSQEGWDEQYF.

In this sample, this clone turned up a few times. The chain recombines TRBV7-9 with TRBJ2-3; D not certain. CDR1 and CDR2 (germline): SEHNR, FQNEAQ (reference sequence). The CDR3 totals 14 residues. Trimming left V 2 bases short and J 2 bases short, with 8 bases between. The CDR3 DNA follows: TGTGCCAGCAGCTTACGGCCCCCCACAGATACGCAGTATTTT. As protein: CASSLRPPTDTQYF.

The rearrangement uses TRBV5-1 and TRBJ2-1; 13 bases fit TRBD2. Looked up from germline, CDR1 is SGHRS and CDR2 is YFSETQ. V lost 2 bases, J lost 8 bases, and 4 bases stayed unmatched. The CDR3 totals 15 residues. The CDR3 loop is CASSFGTSGIDEQFF. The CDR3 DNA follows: TGCGCCAGCAGCTTCGGGACTAGCGGGATCGATGAGCAGTTCTTC.

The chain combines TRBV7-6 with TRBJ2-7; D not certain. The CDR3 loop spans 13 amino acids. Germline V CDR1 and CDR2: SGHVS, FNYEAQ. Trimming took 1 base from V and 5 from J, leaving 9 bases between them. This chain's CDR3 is CASSLGAGDEQYF. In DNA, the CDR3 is TGTGCCAGCAGCTTAGGCGCAGGAGACGAGCAGTACTTC.